This TCR beta chain stems from a study of identical twins. On this clonotype: No antigen is known for it.

Broader study findings: A cross-sectional statistical analysis, not follow-up of the same donors, supported the conclusions. Low generation probability was overrepresented in out-of-frame alpha sequences shared by twins. Fewer insertions marked abundant cord blood beta clonotypes; young adult naive trended weakly, memory not at all.

A universal primer site came from template switching; cDNA carried unique molecular identifiers. TCRdb reprocessed the 5' RACE reads with MiXCR, giving one entry per CDR3 protein. In the table there are approximately 1.8 million distinct CDR3 sequences, roughly a third of which are singletons. Trimming stripped 3 bases from V and 8 bases from J, with 10 bases between. Germline V gene sequence: CDR1 MGHRA, CDR2 YSYEKL. The CDR3 sequence is 13 residues long. This clonotype was sampled from a newborn girl in good health. This chain joins TRBV4-1 and TRBJ2-2; D is undetermined. Sequenced material: cord blood. Here the CDR3 DNA reads TGCGCCAGCAGCCAGCTAACGGGTGGGGAGCTGTTTTTT. The encoded protein is CASSQLTGGELFF.